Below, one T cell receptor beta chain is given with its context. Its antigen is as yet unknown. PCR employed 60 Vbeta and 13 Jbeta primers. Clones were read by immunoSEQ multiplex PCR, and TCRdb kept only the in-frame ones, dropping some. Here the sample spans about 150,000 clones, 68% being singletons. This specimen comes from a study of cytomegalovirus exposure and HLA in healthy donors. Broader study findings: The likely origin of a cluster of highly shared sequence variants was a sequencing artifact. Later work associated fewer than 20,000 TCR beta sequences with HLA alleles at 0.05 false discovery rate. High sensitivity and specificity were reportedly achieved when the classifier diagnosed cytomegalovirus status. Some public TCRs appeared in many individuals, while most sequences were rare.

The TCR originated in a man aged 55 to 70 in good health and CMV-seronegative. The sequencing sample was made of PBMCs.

CDR3 sequence (DNA): TGTGCCAGCAGCTTGACCGGGACACCATTTGTTGAGCAGTACTTC. Its protein is CASSLTGTPFVEQYF. The V and J genes are TRBV9 and TRBJ2-7; perhaps TRBD1 as D (6 bases). Germline CDR1 and CDR2: SGDLS and YYNGEE. V lost 4 bases and J 7 bases, leaving 21 bases between the germline ends. The CDR3 runs to 15 residues.